One sample yielded the 29 T cell receptor beta chains listed below, sequenced in a study of CD8 T cells in Susac syndrome. Random hexamers were used to reverse transcribe an amount of roughly 0.45 to 1 ug RNA. TCRdb passed the immunoSEQ multiplex PCR reads through MiXCR, listing each CDR3 protein once. This table holds under 550,000 distinct CDR3 sequences, more than 80% found once. Sequenced material: CD8+ T cells from PBMCs. These receptors were taken from a human donor with multiple sclerosis.

The chain employs TRBV9 and TRBJ2-1; 12 bases line up with TRBD2. Germline CDR1 and CDR2: SGDLS and YYNGEE. The CDR3 has 16 amino acids. V lost 6 bases to trimming and J lost 9 bases; unmatched junction nucleotides: 13. The CDR3 nucleotides are TGTGCCAGCACCGAGACTAGCGGGAGTTTATCTGGTGAGCAGTTCTTC. Its protein product is CASTETSGSLSGEQFF.

A single count supports this clonotype. This chain joins TRBV27 and TRBJ1-2; weak D call: TRBD1 (6 bases). The V end lost 6 bases, the J end lost 3 bases, and 11 bases lay between the germline ends. Germline V gene lookup returns CDR1 MNHEY and CDR2 SMNVEV (reference sequence). The CDR3 runs to 13 residues. CDR3: CASRRGSDYGYTF. DNA for the CDR3: TGTGCCAGCAGAAGGGGGTCTGACTATGGCTACACCTTC.

The chain has TRBV12-5 and TRBJ1-5; TRBD1 agrees at 8 bases. From germline, CDR1 is LGHNT and CDR2 FRNRAP. This CDR3 spans 20 amino acids. Trimming removed 1 base from V and 6 bases from J; junction bases left unmatched: 20. The CDR3 sequence: CASGLETGTGTGVVGQPQHF. The CDR3 bases are TGTGCTAGTGGTTTGGAGACCGGGACAGGTACCGGAGTCGTGGGTCAGCCCCAGCATTTT. Full variable domain (missing parts from reference TRBV12-5 and TRBJ1-5): DARVTQTPRHKVTEMGQEVTMRCQPILGHNTVFWYRQTMMQGLELLAYFRNRAPLDDSGMPKDRFSAEMPDATLATLKIQPSEPRDSAVYFCASGLETGTGTGVVGQPQHFGDGTRLSIL.

The rearrangement links TRBV3-1 to TRBJ2-7; D is ambiguous. CDR1 is LGHDT and CDR2 is YNNKEL in the germline V gene (reference sequence). Trimming removed 4 bases at V and 3 bases at J, with 16 bases between. This CDR3 region has 15 residues. The CDR3 reads CASSLKNPDFYEQYF. CDR3 coding DNA: TGTGCCAGCAGCCTAAAAAACCCCGACTTCTACGAGCAGTACTTC.

This chain connects TRBV4-1 to TRBJ1-5; D is ambiguous. This CDR3 is built from 14 residues. V was cut by 0 bases and J by 2 bases, with 5 bases left in between. Germline CDR1 is MGHRA and CDR2 is YSYEKL. CDR3 nucleotides: TGCGCCAGCAGCCAAGAGGAGGGCAATCAGCCCCAGCATTTT. It codes for CASSQEEGNQPQHF.

The chain couples TRBV23-1 to TRBJ2-7; possibly TRBD2 for D (7 bases). TRBV23-1 is filed as an ORF, its function uncertain. The V end lost 5 bases, the J end lost 4 bases, and 21 bases lay between the germline ends. The CDR3 is 16 residues long. The CDR3 DNA is TGCGCCAGCAGTTCACTCCCTGGGGGGGCCGTATACGAGCAGTACTTC. This codes for CASSSLPGGAVYEQYF.

CDR3 coding DNA: TGTGCCAGCAGTGAAAGGGACCAGGGTCCCTACGAGCAGTACTTC. It translates to CASSERDQGPYEQYF. V gene TRBV6-1 combines with J gene TRBJ2-7; either TRBD1 or TRBD2 may fit D (5 bases each). CDR1 is MNHNS, CDR2 SASEGT, per germline. Trimming left V 2 bases short and J 2 bases short, with 13 bases between. The CDR3 is made up of 15 amino acids.

V gene TRBV10-3 combines with J gene TRBJ1-2, with D unclear. The V gene lost 2 bases and the J gene lost 7 bases, with 11 bases spanning the gap. CDR1 is ENHRY, CDR2 SYGVKD, per germline. The CDR3 extends over 13 amino acids. The chain's CDR3 is CAISEPPEGGYTF. The DNA of the CDR3 is TGTGCCATCAGTGAGCCCCCGGAGGGTGGCTACACCTTC.

This clonotype appeared once. Written as DNA, the CDR3 is TGCAGCGCCCCGAGCCACCTAAGCGGGGGTGGGAATGAGCAGTTCTTC. Protein sequence: CSAPSHLSGGGNEQFF. The V call is TRBV29-1, the J call TRBJ2-1; 8 bases align to TRBD2. The CDR3 totals 16 residues. The germline V gene has CDR1 SQVTM and CDR2 ANQGSEA. Trimming removed 7 bases from V and 7 bases from J; junction bases left unmatched: 18.

The chain couples TRBV5-4 to TRBJ2-1; D uncertain. Germline CDR1 is SGHNT and CDR2 is YYREEE (reference sequence). The length of the CDR3 is 11 residues. V lost 1 base and J lost 9, with 5 bases in between. The CDR3 DNA reads TGTGCCAGCAGCTTGACTACTGAGCAGTTCTTC. This gives the protein CASSLTTEQFF.

The J gene is TRBJ2-5, the V gene TRBV11-2, with 7 nucleotides matching TRBD2. V was clipped by 7 bases and J by 5 bases; unmatched bases: 10. Germline CDR1 reads SGHAT; CDR2 reads FQNNGV. The CDR3 is 14 amino acids. The CDR3 spells CASTLTGGMETQYF. DNA for the CDR3: TGTGCCAGCACTCTCACGGGGGGTATGGAGACCCAGTACTTC.

This chain links TRBV6-2 or TRBV6-3 with TRBJ2-1; 7 bases are a match to TRBD2. This CDR3 comprises 15 residues. V dropped 5 bases and J dropped 2; count of bases not matched to a gene: 6. The germline gives CDR1 MNHEY, CDR2 SVGEGT. The CDR3 DNA follows: TGTGCCAGCAGTCCTAGCGGTGACCCCTACAATGAGCAGTTCTTC. Amino acid sequence: CASSPSGDPYNEQFF.

Only a few counts were recorded for this clonotype. The V gene is TRBV27, the J gene TRBJ1-2, with 7 bases fitting TRBD1. The trim removed 4 bases at V and 5 bases at J, leaving 1 base unmatched. The CDR3 is 12 amino acids. Germline CDR1 reads MNHEY; CDR2 reads SMNVEV (reference sequence). CDR3 coding DNA: TGTGCCAGCAGTTCGGGACAGTATGGCTACACCTTC. This gives the protein CASSSGQYGYTF.

The chain couples TRBV5-1 to TRBJ2-5; 9 bases line up with TRBD1. V lost 4 bases to trimming and J lost 1 base; unmatched junction nucleotides: 5. The CDR3 loop spans 15 amino acids. The germline CDR1 and CDR2 sequences are SGHRS and YFSETQ. The CDR3 sequence is CASSQKTGGQETQYF. CDR3 sequence (DNA): TGCGCCAGCAGCCAAAAGACAGGGGGCCAAGAGACCCAGTACTTC.

This chain connects TRBV2 to TRBJ1-1; D possibly corresponds to TRBD1 (6 bases). Germline CDR1 reads SNHLY; CDR2 reads FYNNEI. V was clipped by 4 bases and J by 1 base, with 16 bases between them. The CDR3 sequence is 16 residues long. In nucleotides, the CDR3 is TGTGCCAGCAGTGGAGGGGACATTTTACAGAACACTGAAGCTTTCTTT. Its protein product is CASSGGDILQNTEAFF.

The gene calls are TRBV30 and TRBJ1-2; tentative D call: TRBD1 (6 bases). Germline CDR1 reads GTSNPN; CDR2 reads SVGIG (reference sequence). V lost 3 bases and J lost 2, with 13 bases in between. This CDR3 comprises 14 residues. The CDR3 nucleotides read TGTGCCTGGAGCCCCTCGGGGGGCAACTATGGCTACACCTTC. This sequence encodes CAWSPSGGNYGYTF.

The sample holds one count of this clonotype. One junction end disagrees with the germline gene, perhaps due to a read error. This chain joins TRBV4-1 and TRBJ2-7; D is perhaps TRBD1 or TRBD2 (5 bases each). The CDR3 is made up of 16 amino acids. The germline CDR1 and CDR2 sequences are MGHRA and YSYEKL. The CDR3 DNA is TGCGCCAGCAGCCAAACAACCCTGGGACGGAACTACGAGCGGTACTTC. It yields the protein CASSQTTLGRNYERYF.

This sequence joins TRBV20-1 and TRBJ2-5; D is unclear. Germline V lookup: CDR1 DFQATT, CDR2 SNEGSKA (reference sequence). Trimming removed 3 bases from V and 5 bases from J, with 13 bases in between. This CDR3 has 13 residues. This CDR3 is CSARILGVETQYF. DNA for the CDR3: TGCAGTGCTAGGATACTGGGTGTGGAGACCCAGTACTTC.

The V call is TRBV30, the J call TRBJ1-1, with D possibly being TRBD1 (5 bases). The germline CDR1 and CDR2 sequences are GTSNPN and SVGIG (reference sequence). Trimming left V 2 bases short and J 6 bases short, with 13 bases between. CDR3 size: 13 residues. This CDR3 is CAWSPPGVAEAFF. The CDR3 nucleotides are TGTGCCTGGAGTCCTCCGGGGGTGGCTGAAGCTTTCTTT.

The V gene is TRBV27, the J gene TRBJ1-5; a possible D gene is TRBD1 (5 bases). Germline CDR1 and CDR2: MNHEY and SMNVEV (reference sequence). Trimming cost V 2 bases and J 7 bases, with 12 bases left between them. The CDR3 is 14 amino acids. The CDR3 DNA reads TGTGCCAGCAGTTTAGGGGCAGCGGGGCAGCCCCAGCATTTT. It is translated as CASSLGAAGQPQHF.

J is TRBJ2-1 and V is TRBV3-1; D not resolved. Trimming removed 3 bases from V and 4 bases from J, with 7 bases in between. This CDR3 region has 13 residues. CDR1 and CDR2 (germline): LGHDT, YNNKEL (reference sequence). The CDR3 region has the DNA TGTGCCAGCAGCCATACCAGGTACAATGAGCAGTTCTTC. Protein product: CASSHTRYNEQFF.

This rearrangement joins TRBV5-1 to TRBJ2-1, with TRBD2 matching 10 bases. From germline, CDR1 is SGHRS and CDR2 YFSETQ. The ends lost 5 bases at V and 5 bases at J; junction bases unmatched: 10. The CDR3 is 16 residues long. CDR3 residues: CASRLGTSGVNNEQFF. CDR3 coding DNA: TGCGCCAGCAGACTTGGAACTAGCGGGGTAAACAATGAGCAGTTCTTC.

J is TRBJ2-7 and V is TRBV4-1, with D possibly matching TRBD1 (5 bases). This CDR3 region has 14 residues. CDR1 and CDR2 (germline): MGHRA, YSYEKL. V lost 0 bases, J lost 6 bases, and 12 bases lay in between. Written as DNA, the CDR3 is TGCGCCAGCAGCCAAGAAGGCCTGCAGGGCGAGCAGTACTTC. Translation: CASSQEGLQGEQYF.

A few counts support this clonotype. The CDR3 DNA reads as TGTGCCAGCAGTTTCCACTCTGGGGCCAACGTCCTGACTTTC. As protein: CASSFHSGANVLTF. The V call is TRBV27, the J call TRBJ2-6; D not resolved. Germline CDR1 and CDR2: MNHEY and SMNVEV (reference sequence). This CDR3 region has 14 residues. V gave up 3 bases and J gave up 0 bases, with 3 bases separating them.

This clonotype has just a few counts. This rearrangement joins TRBV6-5 to TRBJ2-1; D uncertain. CDR3 length: 11 residues. The germline CDR1 and CDR2 sequences are MNHEY and SVGAGI. Trimming pared 5 bases from V and 7 bases from J, leaving 6 bases between. CDR3 coding DNA: TGTGCCAGCAGTACATGGAATGAGCAGTTCTTC. It codes for CASSTWNEQFF.

In nucleotides, the CDR3 is TGTGCCAGCAGCAGGATGACAGTTAACTATGGCTACACCTTC. Amino acid sequence: CASSRMTVNYGYTF. This chain uses TRBV11-2 with TRBJ1-2; perhaps TRBD1 as D (5 bases). The germline V gene has CDR1 SGHAT and CDR2 FQNNGV. The length of the CDR3 is 14 residues. V dropped 5 bases and J dropped 1 base, with 11 bases sitting between them.

This chain uses TRBV6-1 with TRBJ2-7; D possibly corresponds to TRBD1 (6 bases). The germline V gene has CDR1 MNHNS and CDR2 SASEGT. The CDR3 contains 15 residues. Trimming removed 3 bases at V and 2 bases at J, with 14 bases between. The CDR3 protein is CASSDIQGTPYEQYF. CDR3 DNA: TGTGCCAGCAGTGATATACAGGGAACCCCCTACGAGCAGTACTTC.

The chain couples TRBV4-1 to TRBJ2-1; tentative D call: TRBD2 (5 bases). CDR3 length equals 15 residues. CDR1 is MGHRA and CDR2 is YSYEKL in the germline V gene. Trimming took 0 bases from V and 2 from J, leaving 8 bases between them. This chain's CDR3 is CASSQDTGTYNEQFF. The CDR3 DNA sequence: TGCGCCAGCAGCCAAGATACGGGGACCTACAATGAGCAGTTCTTC.

The chain couples TRBV12-3 or TRBV12-4 to TRBJ2-7, with 11 positions matching TRBD2. The CDR3 length is 15 residues. V shed 7 bases and J 3 bases; nucleotides not matched to a gene: 8. In nucleotides, the CDR3 is TGTGCCAGCACCTTACTAGCGGGAGACCTCTACGAGCAGTACTTC. Translated, it gives CASTLLAGDLYEQYF.